This passage covers 21 T cell receptor beta chains from one sample sequenced in a study of T-cell reconstitution after alpha-beta-depleted transplantation in children. Unique molecular identifiers were built into the TCRbeta library. TCRdb re-called the PCR reads with MiXCR, one entry per CDR3 protein. The data contain 420,000 or so distinct CDR3 sequences, roughly a tenth of them singletons. This specimen was PBMCs from the stem cell graft donor, taken from the stem cell graft. These receptors were collected from a human donor who donated a stem cell graft to a child with acute myeloid leukemia.

The chain employs TRBV5-1 and TRBJ2-7, with 9 bases fitting TRBD1. Germline V CDR1 and CDR2: SGHRS, YFSETQ. Losses at the gene ends were 3 bases for V and 6 bases for J; bases not matched to a gene: 10. This CDR3 is built from 15 residues. In DNA, the CDR3 is TGCGCCAGCAGCTCGGGACAGGGAGGGGAAGGCGAGCAGTACTTC. Its translation is CASSSGQGGEGEQYF.

J is TRBJ2-7 and V is TRBV29-1; 13 bases map to TRBD2. This CDR3 is built from 17 residues. The V segment lost 0 bases and the J segment 2 bases; nucleotides outside the gene matches: 7. Germline V lookup: CDR1 SQVTM, CDR2 ANQGSEA. CDR3 DNA sequence: TGCAGCGTTGAAGATCTAGGACTAGCGGGAGTGGCCTACGAGCAGTACTTC. This sequence encodes CSVEDLGLAGVAYEQYF.

The chain carries TRBV7-3 and TRBJ1-1; no firm D call. Looked up from germline, CDR1 is SGHTA and CDR2 is FQGTGA. CDR3 length: 15 amino acids. Deletions cut 3 bases from V and 4 bases from J, with 15 bases between. The CDR3 region is CASSLAGQLGTEAFF. CDR3 DNA sequence: TGTGCCAGCAGCTTGGCCGGGCAACTAGGCACTGAAGCTTTCTTT.

The sample holds many counts of this clonotype. V is TRBV9 and J is TRBJ1-6; D unresolved. This CDR3 region has 15 residues. CDR1 is SGDLS, CDR2 YYNGEE, per germline. The V end was cut by 9 bases, the J end by 0 bases, with 13 bases between. DNA of the CDR3: TGTGCCACCCCCAAGGGAGGCTCCTATAATTCACCCCTCCACTTT. This translates into CATPKGGSYNSPLHF.

The chain recombines TRBV12-3 or TRBV12-4 with TRBJ2-7, with 8 bases aligning to TRBD2. Trimming took 5 bases from V and 3 from J; bases not matched to a gene: 9. This CDR3 has 15 residues. The CDR3 loop reads CASSRGGLGVYEQYF. The DNA for the CDR3 is TGTGCCAGCAGTCGGGGGGGGTTGGGGGTCTACGAGCAGTACTTC.

The V gene is TRBV20-1, the J gene TRBJ2-5, with TRBD2 matching over 8 bases. Germline V lookup: CDR1 DFQATT, CDR2 SNEGSKA (reference sequence). This CDR3 spans 14 amino acids. The V and J ends lost 1 base and 5 bases, in that order; junction bases with no gene match: 6. The CDR3 DNA follows: TGCAGTGCTAGAGTTTCTAGCGGGTTGGAGACCCAGTACTTC. Translating it yields CSARVSSGLETQYF.

This chain links TRBV29-1 with TRBJ2-1; D may be TRBD1 (6 bases). The CDR3 is 15 amino acids. V shed 7 bases and J shed 9 bases, with 25 bases lying between them. Germline CDR1 and CDR2: SQVTM and ANQGSEA. The CDR3 DNA reads as TGCAGCGCCGATTGGGGTAACAGGGTAGTAGGTGAGCAGTTCTTC. Its translation is CSADWGNRVVGEQFF.

The V call is TRBV7-9, the J call TRBJ1-1; no definite D call. V gave up 5 bases and J gave up 4 bases, with 14 bases separating them. Looked up from germline, CDR1 is SEHNR and CDR2 is FQNEAQ (reference sequence). The CDR3 has 14 amino acids. The CDR3 DNA follows: TGTGCCAGCAGCCGGCCCCGCGCTGCCACTGAAGCTTTCTTT. This gives the protein CASSRPRAATEAFF.

This sequence joins TRBV10-2 and TRBJ2-2, with D possibly matching TRBD2 (5 bases). V lost 5 bases and J lost 6, with 10 bases in between. The CDR3 runs 13 residues. Germline CDR1 and CDR2: WSHSY and SAAADI. In nucleotides, the CDR3 is TGCGCCAGCAGTACTTGGGGAGCCGGGGAGCTGTTTTTT. Encoded protein: CASSTWGAGELFF.

This clonotype was observed a handful of times. The rearrangement links TRBV27 to TRBJ1-1; no clear D. Deletions cut 5 bases from V and 4 bases from J, with 11 bases between. CDR3 size: 13 residues. Germline V lookup: CDR1 MNHEY, CDR2 SMNVEV (reference sequence). Here the CDR3 DNA reads TGTGCCAGCAGTCCCTCAATTCGCACTGAAGCTTTCTTT. This sequence encodes CASSPSIRTEAFF.

This chain links TRBV27 with TRBJ2-4; tentatively, D is TRBD1 (6 bases). This CDR3 is 14 amino acids long. Germline CDR1 and CDR2: MNHEY and SMNVEV (reference sequence). V lost 5 bases, J lost 5 bases, and 13 bases lay in between. For the CDR3, the DNA is TGTGCCAGCAGTCACCTTGGGGGCCAAAACATTCAGTACTTC. Its protein product is CASSHLGGQNIQYF.

This chain links TRBV7-2 with TRBJ2-2; no reliable D call. This CDR3 comprises 15 residues. Deletions cut 5 bases from V and 3 bases from J, with 13 bases between. Germline V gene data show CDR1 as SGHTA and CDR2 as FQGNSA. The CDR3 nucleotides read TGTACCAGCAGCAACACTGTGGGTGACACCGGGGAGCTGTTTTTT. Its translation: CTSSNTVGDTGELFF.

For the CDR3, the DNA is TGTGCCAGTAGTATATTGGGGACAGGGTATGGCTACACCTTC. Its translation: CASSILGTGYGYTF. V gene TRBV19 combines with J gene TRBJ1-2; TRBD1 matches 9 bases. This CDR3 is built from 14 residues. After removal of 2 bases from V and 5 bases from J, the junction contained 3 bases not matched to a gene. Germline assignment: CDR1 LNHDA and CDR2 SQIVND (reference sequence).

The chain joins TRBV4-3 to TRBJ2-3; D not certain. Germline CDR1 reads LGHNA; CDR2 reads YSLEER. The CDR3 sequence is 15 residues long. V shed 2 bases and J shed 6 bases, with 15 bases lying between them. The CDR3 here is CASSQNRPLGDTQYF. The CDR3 DNA is TGCGCCAGCAGCCAAAACCGACCCCTAGGGGATACGCAGTATTTT.

This clonotype showed up many times. This sequence joins TRBV7-9 and TRBJ2-2; D call uncertain. Germline lookup yields CDR1 SEHNR and CDR2 FQNEAQ (reference sequence). CDR3 length: 14 residues. With 1 base removed from V and 0 bases from J, the gap between germline ends came to 3 bases. The CDR3 here is CASSLVANTGELFF. CDR3 DNA: TGTGCCAGCAGCTTAGTGGCGAACACCGGGGAGCTGTTTTTT.

This clonotype appeared many times. The V gene is TRBV7-9, the J gene TRBJ2-1; no clear D gene. Per the germline V gene, CDR1 is SEHNR and CDR2 is FQNEAQ (reference sequence). Trimming shortened V by 1 base and J by 8 bases, and 6 bases separated the two germline ends. The CDR3 is made up of 12 amino acids. In DNA form, the CDR3 reads TGTGCCAGCAGCTTAGACTTCGATGAGCAGTTCTTC. Residues: CASSLDFDEQFF.

This clonotype has more than one count but fewer than ten. The genes are TRBV20-1 and TRBJ2-3; 7 bases are shared with TRBD2. This CDR3 has 16 residues. V gave up 0 bases and J gave up 2 bases; unmatched junction bases: 8. Germline V CDR1 and CDR2: DFQATT, SNEGSKA (reference sequence). The CDR3 sequence: CSARDWSGANTDTQYF. The CDR3 DNA is TGCAGTGCTAGAGATTGGAGCGGGGCAAACACAGATACGCAGTATTTT.

The chain couples TRBV20-1 to TRBJ2-5; 11 positions match TRBD2. V lost 4 bases, J lost 9 bases, and 19 bases stayed unmatched. The CDR3 consists of 17 residues. The germline gives CDR1 DFQATT, CDR2 SNEGSKA (reference sequence). CDR3 amino acids: CSAKATRVSGGERAQYF. The CDR3 DNA sequence: TGCAGTGCTAAGGCGACGAGAGTTAGCGGGGGGGAAAGGGCCCAGTACTTC.

This clonotype was found a few times. This chain uses TRBV27 with TRBJ2-1, with D unclear. The CDR3 runs to 15 residues. Trimming removed 1 base at V and 0 bases at J, with 7 bases between. In germline, CDR1 is MNHEY, CDR2 SMNVEV (reference sequence). CDR3 sequence (DNA): TGTGCCAGCAGTTTATACTACAGCTCCTACAATGAGCAGTTCTTC. It codes for CASSLYYSSYNEQFF.

This clonotype was seen more than once but under ten times. The chain joins TRBV10-2 to TRBJ1-2; D remains unclear. This CDR3 contains 11 residues. Germline CDR1 WSHSY, CDR2 SAAADI. Trimming cost V 2 bases and J 7 bases, with 5 bases left between them. This CDR3 is CASSEGGGYTF. The CDR3 DNA is TGCGCCAGCAGTGAGGGCGGTGGCTACACCTTC.

This clonotype appeared a few times. The chain links TRBV5-1 to TRBJ2-3; D is possibly TRBD2 (6 bases). From germline, CDR1 is SGHRS and CDR2 YFSETQ. Deletions cut 4 bases from V and 3 bases from J, with 12 bases between. The CDR3 totals 14 residues. The CDR3 spells CASSVGRTTDTQYF. In nucleotides, the CDR3 is TGCGCCAGCAGCGTTGGGAGGACTACAGATACGCAGTATTTT.